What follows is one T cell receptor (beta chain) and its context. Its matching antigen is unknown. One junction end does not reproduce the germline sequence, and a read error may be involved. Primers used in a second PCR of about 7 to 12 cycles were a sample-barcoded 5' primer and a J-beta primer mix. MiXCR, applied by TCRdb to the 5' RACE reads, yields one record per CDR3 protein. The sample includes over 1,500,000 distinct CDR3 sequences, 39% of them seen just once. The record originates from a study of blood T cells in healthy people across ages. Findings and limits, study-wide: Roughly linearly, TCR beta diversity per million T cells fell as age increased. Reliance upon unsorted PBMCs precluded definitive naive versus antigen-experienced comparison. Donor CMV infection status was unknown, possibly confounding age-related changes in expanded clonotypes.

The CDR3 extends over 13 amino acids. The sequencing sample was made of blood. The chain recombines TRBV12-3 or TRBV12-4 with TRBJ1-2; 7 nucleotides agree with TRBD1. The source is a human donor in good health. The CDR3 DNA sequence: TGTGCCAGCAGGGAGACAGGGTTCTCTGGCTACGCCTTC. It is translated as CASRETGFSGYAF.